The entry below describes one T cell receptor (beta chain). Its antigen is unidentified. These data belong to a study of cytomegalovirus exposure and HLA in healthy donors. As for the study in general: Within the Caucasian-associated ancestry cluster were 81% of the approximately 400 genotyped donors.

Study-wide findings and caveats: V segments that were indistinguishable, TRBV6-2 and TRBV6-3 among them, were omitted from analysis. Earlier analysis yielded a pattern in which most TCR beta V segments were productive about 87% or about 30% of the time. Highest at DRB1 and lowest at HLA-C, TCR association rates differed among HLA loci in a later analysis.

The CDR3 loop spans 16 amino acids. Germline V gene lookup returns CDR1 SGHVS and CDR2 FNYEAQ. The ends lost 5 bases at V and 2 bases at J; junction bases unmatched: 4. PCR employed 60 Vbeta and 13 Jbeta primers. Libraries were prepared by immunoSEQ multiplex PCR; TCRdb keeps only in-frame clonotypes and omits some of them. The table shows fewer than 200,000 clones, with roughly 77% occurring only once. This chain uses TRBV7-6 with TRBJ2-2, with 11 bases that match TRBD2. Sequencing input: PBMCs. The receptor was isolated from a man aged 25-45 years in good health and CMV-seropositive. The CDR3 reads CASSVGLAVNTGELFF. CDR3 nucleotide sequence: TGTGCCAGCAGCGTGGGACTAGCGGTAAACACCGGGGAGCTGTTTTTT.